This T cell receptor beta chain comes out of a study of blood T cell repertoires in COVID-19. Study as a whole: T cells, B-cell-depleted T cells, or PBMCs supplied cDNA or gDNA.

Measured with immunoSEQ multiplex PCR; TCRdb has only the in-frame clones, and not every one. This table holds about 140,000 clones, roughly 84% found once. V was shortened by 4 bases and J by 1 base, with 14 bases between the two germline ends. CDR1 SGHNT and CDR2 YENEEA come from the germline V gene. This CDR3 spans 16 amino acids. The specimen sequenced was PBMCs or T cells enriched from blood (not recorded which). The source is a man aged 35-49 years with acute COVID-19. The chain couples TRBV11-3 to TRBJ2-1, with a possible D match to TRBD1 (5 bases). CDR3 sequence (DNA): TGTGCCAGCAGCTGGGGCTTCTCTCGGTCCTACAATGAGCAGTTCTTC. This encodes CASSWGFSRSYNEQFF.